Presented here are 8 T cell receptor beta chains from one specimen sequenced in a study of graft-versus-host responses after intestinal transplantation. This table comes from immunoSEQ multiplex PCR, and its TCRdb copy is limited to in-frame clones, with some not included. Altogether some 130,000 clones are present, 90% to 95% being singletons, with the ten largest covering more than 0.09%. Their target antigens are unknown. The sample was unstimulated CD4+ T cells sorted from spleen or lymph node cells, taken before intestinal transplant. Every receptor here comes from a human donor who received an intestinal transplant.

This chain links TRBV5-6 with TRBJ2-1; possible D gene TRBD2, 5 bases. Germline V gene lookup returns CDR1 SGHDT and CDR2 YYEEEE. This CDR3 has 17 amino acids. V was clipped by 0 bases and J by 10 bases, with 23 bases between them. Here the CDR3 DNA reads TGTGCCAGCAGCTTGGCGTCGGGGTTAGCCTTTCTGGGGGAGCAGTTCTTC. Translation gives CASSLASGLAFLGEQFF.

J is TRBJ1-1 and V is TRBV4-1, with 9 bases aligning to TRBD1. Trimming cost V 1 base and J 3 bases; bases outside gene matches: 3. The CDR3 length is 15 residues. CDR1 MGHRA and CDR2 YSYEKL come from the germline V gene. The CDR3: CASSQGRDRDTEAFF. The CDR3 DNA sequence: TGCGCCAGCAGCCAAGGCAGGGACAGGGACACTGAAGCTTTCTTT.

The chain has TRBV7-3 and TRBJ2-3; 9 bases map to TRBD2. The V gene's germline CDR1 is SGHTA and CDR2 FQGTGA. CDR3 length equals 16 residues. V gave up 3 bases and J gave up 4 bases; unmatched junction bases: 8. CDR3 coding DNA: TGTGCCAGCAGCTTCGGGACTAGCAATAGAGCAGATACGCAGTATTTT. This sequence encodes CASSFGTSNRADTQYF.

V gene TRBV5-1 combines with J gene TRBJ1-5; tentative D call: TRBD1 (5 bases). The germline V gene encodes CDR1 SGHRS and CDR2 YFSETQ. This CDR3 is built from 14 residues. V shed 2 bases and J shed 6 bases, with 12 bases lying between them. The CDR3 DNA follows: TGCGCCAGCAGCTTAGAACAGGACGGTCAGCCCCAGCATTTT. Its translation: CASSLEQDGQPQHF. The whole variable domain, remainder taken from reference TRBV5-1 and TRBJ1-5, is KAGVTQTPRYLIKTRGQQVTLSCSPISGHRSVSWYQQTPGQGLQFLFEYFSETQRNKGNFPGRFSGRQFSNSRSEMNVSTLELGDSALYLCASSLEQDGQPQHFGDGTRLSIL.

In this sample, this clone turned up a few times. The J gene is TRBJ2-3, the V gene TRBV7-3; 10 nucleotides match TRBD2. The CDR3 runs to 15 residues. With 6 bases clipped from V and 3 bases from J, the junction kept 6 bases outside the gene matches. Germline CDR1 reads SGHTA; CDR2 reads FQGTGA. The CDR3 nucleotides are TGTGCCAGCAGTCGAGCGGGAGGGCTGACAGATACGCAGTATTTT. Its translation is CASSRAGGLTDTQYF.

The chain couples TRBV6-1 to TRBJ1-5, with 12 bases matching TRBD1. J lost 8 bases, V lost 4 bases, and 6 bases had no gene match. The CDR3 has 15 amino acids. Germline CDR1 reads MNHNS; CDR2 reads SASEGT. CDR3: CASSGAGTGGEPQHF. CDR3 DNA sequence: TGTGCCAGCAGTGGGGCCGGGACAGGGGGCGAGCCCCAGCATTTT.

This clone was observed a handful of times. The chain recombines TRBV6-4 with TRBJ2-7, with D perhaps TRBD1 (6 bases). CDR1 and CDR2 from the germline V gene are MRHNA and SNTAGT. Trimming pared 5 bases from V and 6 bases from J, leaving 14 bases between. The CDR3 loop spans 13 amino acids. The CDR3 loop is CASSSGVGAEQYF. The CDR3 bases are TGTGCCAGCAGTTCAGGGGTGGGGGCCGAGCAGTACTTC.

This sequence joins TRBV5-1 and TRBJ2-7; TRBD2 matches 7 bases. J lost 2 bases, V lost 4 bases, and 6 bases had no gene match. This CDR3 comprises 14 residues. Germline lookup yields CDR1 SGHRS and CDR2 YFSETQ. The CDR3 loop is CASSQPSGAYEQYF. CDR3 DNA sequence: TGCGCCAGCAGCCAACCTAGCGGCGCCTACGAGCAGTACTTC. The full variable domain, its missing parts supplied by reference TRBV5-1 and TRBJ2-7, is KAGVTQTPRYLIKTRGQQVTLSCSPISGHRSVSWYQQTPGQGLQFLFEYFSETQRNKGNFPGRFSGRQFSNSRSEMNVSTLELGDSALYLCASSQPSGAYEQYFGPGTRLTVT.